These 28 T cell receptor beta chains share one sample of origin, sequenced in a study of CXCR3-negative and CXCR3-positive naive CD8 T cells. Notes on the study in general: CXCR3-positive naive cells carried more hydrophobic TRB CDR3s than CXCR3-negative naive cells did.

The authors made the TRB cDNA libraries by 5' RACE using UMI labels. TCRdb reprocessed the 5' RACE reads and keeps a single row for each CDR3 protein, giving no DNA. The sample data list 150,000 to 180,000 distinct CDR3 sequences. No cognate antigen is known for these TCRs. The sequencing input was naive CXCR3+ CD8+ T cells from blood. Documented subset: CD45RO-CCR7+CD27+CD95- naive CD8+ T cells expressing CXCR3 (TNR3+). These receptors were obtained from a human donor in good health. Some clones in this sample may be carry-over from other donors' samples.

The chain carries TRBV28 and TRBJ1-5; TCRdb's assignment of TRBD1 cannot be checked, as there is no DNA. Germline CDR1 and CDR2: MDHEN and SYDVKM. This CDR3 comprises 14 residues. The CDR3 spells CASSGQGGFQPQHF.

This chain connects TRBV5-1 to TRBJ2-1; TCRdb proposes TRBD2, but this gene call is untestable without DNA. Germline loops: CDR1 SGHRS, CDR2 YFSETQ. This CDR3 is 15 amino acids long. CDR3 in amino acids: CASSFFTSGRDEQFF.

This chain connects TRBV15 to TRBJ2-1. CDR1 and CDR2 from the germline V gene are LNHNV and YYDKDF (reference sequence). The length of the CDR3 is 11 residues. The CDR3 spells CATSGRNEQFF.

CDR3 sequence: CASSLLDRGRTEAFF. The chain has TRBV4-1 and TRBJ1-1; TCRdb reports TRBD1, a call that lacks DNA to check it against. The CDR3 totals 15 residues. Germline lookup yields CDR1 MGHRA and CDR2 YSYEKL.

The chain carries TRBV29-1 and TRBJ1-4; TCRdb reports TRBD1, a call that lacks DNA to check it against. The CDR3 contains 14 residues. Germline CDR1 reads SQVTM; CDR2 reads ANQGSEA. CDR3 sequence reads: CSVPGTGRNEKLFF.

This chain uses TRBV6-2 or TRBV6-3 with TRBJ2-1; TCRdb's D call, TRBD1, is unchecked because there is no DNA. The germline V gene encodes CDR1 MNHEY and CDR2 SVGEGT. The CDR3 consists of 14 residues. The CDR3 reads CASSYGAEYNEQFF.

The rearrangement links TRBV28 to TRBJ1-5; TCRdb proposes TRBD1, but this gene call is untestable without DNA. The CDR3 extends over 14 amino acids. Germline CDR1 reads MDHEN; CDR2 reads SYDVKM. CDR3 residues: CASTHRGPNQPQHF. Combining the CDR3 with reference TRBV28 and TRBJ1-5 gives the whole variable domain DVKVTQSSRYLVKRTGEKVFLECVQDMDHENMFWYRQDPGLGLRLIYFSYDVKMKEKGDIPEGYSVSREKKERFSLILESASTNQTSMYLCASTHRGPNQPQHFGDGTRLSIL.

The chain uses TRBV12-3 or TRBV12-4 and TRBJ2-3; absent DNA, TCRdb's TRBD1 call cannot be checked. The CDR3 contains 16 residues. CDR3 region: CASIPSEGESADTQYF.

CDR3 amino acids: CASSPEGTFNEKLFF. The gene calls are TRBV9 and TRBJ1-4; TCRdb gives TRBD1 as the D gene, but with no DNA this cannot be confirmed. The CDR3 totals 15 residues. Per germline, CDR1 SGDLS and CDR2 YYNGEE.

This chain links TRBV28 with TRBJ2-7; the TCRdb D gene call, TRBD1, has no DNA to confirm it. The CDR3 extends over 14 amino acids. CDR1 is MDHEN and CDR2 is SYDVKM in the germline V gene. This CDR3 is CASSLWGRGGEQYF. The full variable domain, completed using reference TRBV28 and TRBJ2-7, is DVKVTQSSRYLVKRTGEKVFLECVQDMDHENMFWYRQDPGLGLRLIYFSYDVKMKEKGDIPEGYSVSREKKERFSLILESASTNQTSMYLCASSLWGRGGEQYFGPGTRLTVT.

The chain has TRBV2 and TRBJ1-5; the TRBD1 assignment by TCRdb is unverifiable without DNA. The CDR3 has 15 amino acids. Per germline, CDR1 SNHLY and CDR2 FYNNEI. The CDR3 spells CASKLRTDSNQPQHF.

The rearrangement uses TRBV19 and TRBJ2-1; TCRdb's assignment of TRBD2 cannot be checked, as there is no DNA. The CDR3 is made up of 17 amino acids. Germline CDR1 reads LNHDA; CDR2 reads SQIVND (reference sequence). The CDR3 sequence is CASKQYQLAGEGNEQFF.

The chain is built from TRBV10-3 and TRBJ2-7; the TCRdb D gene call, TRBD1, has no DNA to confirm it. The CDR3 length is 17 residues. Germline loops: CDR1 ENHRY, CDR2 SYGVKD. CDR3 sequence: CAISENPTGQYSYEQYF.

This chain joins TRBV7-7 and TRBJ1-3; without DNA, the TCRdb call of TRBD1 cannot be checked. In germline, CDR1 is SSHAT, CDR2 FNYEAQ (reference sequence). The CDR3 sequence is 11 residues long. The CDR3 is CATGVGNTIYF.

V is TRBV6-2 or TRBV6-3 and J is TRBJ2-1; TCRdb returns TRBD1, unconfirmable since there is no DNA. CDR1 is MNHEY, CDR2 SVGEGT, per germline. This CDR3 is built from 14 residues. CDR3 region: CASSMGTQSDEQFF.

The chain is built from TRBV19 and TRBJ1-4. Germline-derived CDR1 and CDR2 are LNHDA and SQIVND (reference sequence). The CDR3 consists of 13 residues. The CDR3: CASSIGVSEKLFF.

V usage is TRBV9 and J usage is TRBJ1-1; no DNA is available, so the TRBD1 call from TCRdb remains unchecked. There are 15 residues in the CDR3. Germline CDR1 reads SGDLS; CDR2 reads YYNGEE. The CDR3 sequence: CASSPLDHWNTEAFF.

The rearrangement links TRBV6-2 or TRBV6-3 to TRBJ1-2; TCRdb's D call of TRBD1 is untestable without DNA. Germline V CDR1 and CDR2: MNHEY, SVGEGT. The CDR3 is made up of 16 amino acids. This CDR3 is CASSYSSPPGTYGYTF.

This rearrangement joins TRBV15 to TRBJ2-5; TCRdb calls TRBD2, which cannot be checked without DNA. The CDR3 sequence is 16 residues long. Germline V lookup: CDR1 LNHNV, CDR2 YYDKDF (reference sequence). CDR3 protein: CATSRALSGDLETQYF.

CDR3 region: CASSADKVTSPLHF. This chain joins TRBV25-1 and TRBJ1-6. The CDR3 is 14 residues long. The germline gives CDR1 MGHDK, CDR2 SYGVNS.

V is TRBV12-3 or TRBV12-4 and J is TRBJ1-4; absent DNA, TCRdb's TRBD1 call cannot be checked. The CDR3 extends over 17 amino acids. The CDR3 region is CASSFDGVGRGGEKLFF.

V and J are TRBV5-4 and TRBJ2-2. The CDR3 consists of 14 residues. Per germline, CDR1 SGHNT and CDR2 YYREEE (reference sequence). CDR3 region: CASSLDWGIGELFF.

V and J are TRBV3-1 and TRBJ2-7; TCRdb calls TRBD1, which cannot be checked without DNA. The CDR3 covers 15 residues. Germline V gives CDR1 LGHDT, CDR2 YNNKEL (reference sequence). The CDR3 spells CASSQENRGWSEQYF.

The chain employs TRBV29-1 and TRBJ2-7. This CDR3 is 15 amino acids long. CDR1 is SQVTM and CDR2 is ANQGSEA in the germline V gene. CDR3 sequence: CSVEVLDRAPYEQYF.

This rearrangement joins TRBV28 to TRBJ2-3. The CDR3 spans 13 residues. CDR1 MDHEN and CDR2 SYDVKM come from the germline V gene. This CDR3 is CASSLLPTDTQYF. The full variable domain, with the rest looked up from reference TRBV28 and TRBJ2-3, is DVKVTQSSRYLVKRTGEKVFLECVQDMDHENMFWYRQDPGLGLRLIYFSYDVKMKEKGDIPEGYSVSREKKERFSLILESASTNQTSMYLCASSLLPTDTQYFGPGTRLTVL.

The J gene is TRBJ2-7, the V gene TRBV12-3 or TRBV12-4; checking the TCRdb D call of TRBD1 is not possible without DNA. The CDR3 is made up of 15 amino acids. The CDR3 sequence is CASRHDRGIVYEQYF.

This sequence joins TRBV7-2 and TRBJ2-7; the TCRdb call, TRBD2, lacks DNA for checking. Germline V CDR1 and CDR2: SGHTA, FQGNSA. The CDR3 has 15 amino acids. The CDR3 loop is CASSLTSGKSYEQYF.

V usage is TRBV5-6 and J usage is TRBJ2-7. Germline V gene lookup returns CDR1 SGHDT and CDR2 YYEEEE. The CDR3 totals 15 residues. Here the CDR3 reads CASSPTRMSYHEQYF.